Below are 23 T cell receptor beta chains sequenced from a single sample in a study of tumor-infiltrating lymphocytes in primary liver carcinoma. The investigators made TCR beta cDNA from approximately 500 ng total RNA, using a constant-region primer. Three nested multiplex PCR rounds, a slightly modified ARM-PCR, produced the libraries for TCR beta. For around 11 cycles apiece, the opening two PCR rounds ran with TRBV1-TRBV30 forward primers and a C-beta reverse primer. TCRdb reprocessed the multiplex PCR reads via MiXCR and lists one record per CDR3 protein. Of hundreds of thousands of distinct CDR3 sequences in the sample, 65% were seen once. RNA isolated from unsorted whole blood supplied the blood RNA, with germline DNA also extracted. The sample was peripheral blood. The source of these receptors is a man in his forties with primary liver carcinoma and hepatitis B virus infection.

The chain carries TRBV5-1 and TRBJ2-2; TRBD2 agrees at 10 bases. V trimming: 2 bases; J trimming: 7 bases; junction bases outside the gene matches: 8. CDR3 size: 16 residues. The germline V gene encodes CDR1 SGHRS and CDR2 YFSETQ. The CDR3: CASSFSGTSVGGELFF. The CDR3 DNA follows: TGCGCCAGCAGCTTCTCCGGGACTAGCGTCGGCGGGGAGCTGTTTTTT.

In the case of this clonotype: A much more abundant neighbour one base away suggests this may be a read error. The chain is built from TRBV6-2 or TRBV6-3 and TRBJ1-1; D uncertain. The V end lost 7 bases, the J end lost 4 bases, and 16 bases lay between the germline ends. CDR1 and CDR2 from the germline V gene are MNHEY and SVGEGT. This CDR3 has 14 amino acids. CDR3 in amino acids: CASNPGNMSTEAFF. In DNA, the CDR3 is TGTGCCAGCAATCCAGGCAACATGAGCACTGAAGCTTTCTTT.

Notes on this clonotype: At one of its ends the junction is not consistent with the germline gene, which may arise from a read error. CDR3 in amino acids: CASSFPTKNTEALF. CDR3 nucleotides: TGTGCCAGCAGTTTCCCCACCAAGAACACTGAAGCTCTCTTT. The V gene is TRBV12-3 or TRBV12-4, the J gene TRBJ1-1, with D unresolved. The CDR3 is made up of 14 amino acids.

The sample holds a few counts of this clonotype. The conserved closing phenylalanine or tryptophan is absent in this CDR3, likely reflecting a read error. This sequence joins TRBV6-2 or TRBV6-3 and TRBJ2-7, with 7 bases lining up with TRBD2. Trimming at V came to 5 bases and at J to 3 bases, leaving 10 bases not matched to a gene. CDR1 is MNHEY and CDR2 is SVGEGT in the germline V gene. This CDR3 contains 15 residues. The CDR3 here is CASSTPRAGIYEQYL. The CDR3 DNA sequence: TGTGCCAGCAGTACCCCTAGAGCGGGAATCTACGAGCAGTACCTC.

In the case of this clonotype: One end of the junction fails to match germline, which may point to a read error. V and J are TRBV4-3 and TRBJ2-7; 10 bases line up with TRBD1. Per germline, CDR1 LGHNA and CDR2 YSLEER. CDR3 size: 14 residues. The CDR3 bases are TGCGCCTGCAGCCAGGACAGGGGGTCCTACGAGCGGTACTTC. This sequence encodes CACSQDRGSYERYF.

The chain links TRBV28 to TRBJ2-5; possible D gene TRBD1, 6 bases. V lost 6 bases and J lost 7, with 27 bases in between. The CDR3 extends over 17 amino acids. Germline CDR1 and CDR2: MDHEN and SYDVKM. Written as DNA, the CDR3 is TGTGCCAGCAGCCGCCTGGAACAGGGACACTTCTGGGGGACCCAGTACTTC. Its translation: CASSRLEQGHFWGTQYF. The full variable domain, rest sourced from reference TRBV28 and TRBJ2-5, is DVKVTQSSRYLVKRTGEKVFLECVQDMDHENMFWYRQDPGLGLRLIYFSYDVKMKEKGDIPEGYSVSREKKERFSLILESASTNQTSMYLCASSRLEQGHFWGTQYFGPGTRLLVL.

V gene TRBV11-2 combines with J gene TRBJ2-3, with D perhaps matching TRBD2 (6 bases). The CDR3 totals 12 residues. The V gene's germline CDR1 is SGHAT and CDR2 FQNNGV. V was clipped by 5 bases and J by 8 bases, with 11 bases between them. This CDR3 is CASSAGLGTQYF. In DNA form, the CDR3 reads TGTGCCAGCAGCGCGGGGTTGGGTACGCAGTATTTT. Based on the CDR3 plus reference TRBV11-2 and TRBJ2-3, the full variable domain is EAGVAQSPRYKIIEKRQSVAFWCNPISGHATLYWYQQILGQGPKLLIQFQNNGVVDDSQLPKDRFSAERLKGVDSTLKIQPAKLEDSAVYLCASSAGLGTQYFGPGTRLTVL.

In the case of this clonotype: One end of the junction is discordant with germline, which a read error may explain. The V and J genes are TRBV28 and TRBJ2-6; either TRBD1 or TRBD2 may supply D (6 bases each). The germline gives CDR1 MDHEN, CDR2 SYDVKM. The CDR3 has 15 amino acids. The CDR3 nucleotides are TGTGCCAGCAGTCCGCAGGGGCCGGGGGACAACGTCCTGACTTTC. It is translated as CASSPQGPGDNVLTF.

The chain is built from TRBV7-8 and TRBJ1-5; 9 nucleotides match TRBD1. Germline assignment: CDR1 SGHVS and CDR2 FQNEAQ. The V and J ends lost 6 bases and 6 bases, in that order; junction bases with no gene match: 3. This CDR3 is built from 13 residues. CDR3 region: CASRGTGSQPQHF. In DNA form, the CDR3 reads TGTGCCAGCAGGGGGACAGGGAGTCAGCCCCAGCATTTT. The complete variable domain, with remaining parts taken from reference TRBV7-8 and TRBJ1-5, reads GAGVSQSPRYKVAKRGQDVALRCDPISGHVSLFWYQQALGQGPEFLTYFQNEAQLDKSGLPSDRFFAERPEGSVSTLKIQRTQQEDSAVYLCASRGTGSQPQHFGDGTRLSIL.

This clonotype was found once. This rearrangement joins TRBV11-1 to TRBJ2-6; no clear D. The CDR3 sequence is 15 residues long. The V end was cut by 5 bases, the J end by 3 bases, with 11 bases between. The germline gives CDR1 SGHAT, CDR2 FQDESV (reference sequence). CDR3 in DNA: TGTGCCAGCAGCCGACATGGTATTGGGGCCAACGTCCTGACTTTC. As protein: CASSRHGIGANVLTF.

For this clonotype: Just one base apart from a much larger clone, this may be a read error. The chain is built from TRBV12-3 or TRBV12-4 and TRBJ1-1; D unresolved. Trimming pared 3 bases from V and 5 bases from J, leaving 10 bases between. The CDR3 runs 13 residues. CDR3 protein: CASSFSRQTEAFF. The CDR3 nucleotides are TGTGCCAGCAGTTTCTCTAGGCAGACTGAAGCTTTCTTT.

Notes on this clonotype: A much larger clone lies a single base off, so this may be a read error. The chain is built from TRBV6-1 and TRBJ1-2, with 9 positions matching TRBD1. Unmatched junction bases numbered 8, after V lost 5 bases and J lost 7 bases. This CDR3 comprises 14 residues. From germline, CDR1 is MNHNS and CDR2 SASEGT. CDR3 sequence: CASSFLQGAVGYTF. CDR3 nucleotide sequence: TGTGCCAGCAGTTTCCTACAGGGGGCCGTTGGCTACACCTTC.

A word on this clonotype: A much larger clone lies one base from this, so it may be a read error. The genes are TRBV28 and TRBJ1-6; D might be TRBD1 (6 bases). Germline V gene data show CDR1 as MDHEN and CDR2 as SYDVKM. This CDR3 contains 14 residues. CDR3 in amino acids: CASSPGTHYSPPHF. As DNA, the CDR3 is TGTGCCAGCAGTCCCGGGACACATTATTCACCCCCCCACTTT.

As concerns this clonotype: This clone may be a read error of a much larger clone one base away. This rearrangement joins TRBV6-5 to TRBJ2-6; unclear D gene. CDR1 is MNHEY and CDR2 is SVGAGI in the germline V gene. This CDR3 comprises 14 residues. V lost 10 bases to trimming and J lost 4 bases, with 14 bases between them. CDR3 coding DNA: TGTGCCACCAAACAGAGTTCCGGGGCCAACGTCCTGACTTTC. It is translated as CATKQSSGANVLTF.

Worth noting for this clonotype: A much larger clone sits a single nucleotide away, making a read error possible. The gene calls are TRBV4-2 and TRBJ1-2; D may be TRBD1 (6 bases). The germline CDR1 and CDR2 sequences are LGHNA and YNFKEQ. The CDR3 consists of 14 residues. The CDR3 DNA reads as TGTGCCAGCAGCCAAGACCACAGGGTCGGCGGCTGCACCTTC. It is translated as CASSQDHRVGGCTF.

Only a few counts were recorded for this clonotype. The gene calls are TRBV12-3 or TRBV12-4 and TRBJ1-2; no firm D call. V was cut by 6 bases and J by 8 bases, with 16 bases left in between. The CDR3 covers 13 residues. CDR3 loop: CASRRDWVEGYTF. DNA of the CDR3: TGTGCCAGCAGGAGAGACTGGGTGGAGGGCTACACCTTC.

Details on this clonotype: With a much larger clone just one base away, this may be a read error. The chain recombines TRBV4-2 with TRBJ2-7; no reliable D call. The CDR3 loop spans 15 amino acids. CDR1 is LGHNA, CDR2 YNFKEQ, per germline. Trimming took off 0 bases at V and 3 bases at J, with 12 bases between the two ends. The CDR3 region has the DNA TGTGCCAGCAGCCAAGATGCCAGGACCGACTACGAGCAGTACTTC. Amino acid sequence: CASSQDARTDYEQYF.

This clonotype occurred a few times. It may be a read error: a sequence one base away is much more abundant. The rearrangement links TRBV4-2 to TRBJ2-3; 8 positions match TRBD1. Germline CDR1 and CDR2: LGHNA and YNFKEQ. The V and J ends lost 0 bases and 2 bases, in that order; junction bases with no gene match: 4. The CDR3 sequence is 16 residues long. CDR3 residues: CASSQEAGQDTDTQYF. The CDR3 DNA follows: TGTGCCAGCAGCCAAGAGGCGGGACAGGACACAGATACGCAGTATTTT.

To note about this clonotype: This could be a read error, since a much larger clone is one nucleotide away. This rearrangement joins TRBV6-6 to TRBJ2-7; TRBD2 agrees at 10 bases. The length of the CDR3 is 13 residues. CDR1 MNHNY and CDR2 SVGAGI come from the germline V gene (reference sequence). Here the CDR3 DNA reads TGTGCCAGCACCCTAGCGGGAGCAAGGGAGCAGCACTTC. It encodes CASTLAGAREQHF.

This clonotype appeared a few times. The chain links TRBV10-3 to TRBJ2-7; D gene unclear. V was shortened by 2 bases and J by 2 bases, with 10 bases between the two germline ends. Germline V gives CDR1 ENHRY, CDR2 SYGVKD. The CDR3 contains 14 residues. Here the CDR3 DNA reads TGTGCCATCAGTGAGCCTGAGACACCCTACGAGCAGTACTTC. Its protein product is CAISEPETPYEQYF.

As to this clonotype: A much larger clonotype is one base distant, so this may be a read error. This chain connects TRBV6-1 to TRBJ2-7; TRBD1 aligns across 9 bases. From germline, CDR1 is MNHNS and CDR2 SASEGT. Trimming took 7 bases from V and 4 from J; bases not matched to a gene: 11. The CDR3 extends over 15 amino acids. Written as DNA, the CDR3 is TGTGCCAGCAATGAGTCCCCGGACAGGGGTTACGAGCAGTACTTC. Translation: CASNESPDRGYEQYF.

A word on this clonotype: One end of the junction fails to match germline, which may point to a read error. The chain has TRBV4-2 and TRBJ2-3; D is ambiguous. This CDR3 contains 15 residues. CDR1 is LGHNA and CDR2 is YNFKEQ in the germline V gene. CDR3: CAGSQYYGYTDTQYF. For the CDR3, the DNA is TGTGCCGGCAGCCAATATTACGGGTACACAGATACGCAGTATTTT.

Turning to this clonotype: At one of its ends the junction is not consistent with the germline gene, which may arise from a read error. The chain carries TRBV11-3 and TRBJ2-1; maybe TRBD2 (5 bases). CDR3 length: 15 amino acids. CDR1 and CDR2 from the germline V gene are SGHNT and YENEEA. CDR3 in amino acids: CVSSLQSGGFNEHFF. In nucleotides, the CDR3 is TGTGTCAGCAGCCTACAAAGCGGAGGTTTCAATGAGCACTTCTTC. Filled out from reference TRBV11-3 and TRBJ2-1, the complete variable domain reads EAGVVQSPRYKIIEKKQPVAFWCNPISGHNTLYWYLQNLGQGPELLIRYENEEAVDDSQLPKDRFSAERLKGVDSTLKIQPAELGDSAVYLCVSSLQSGGFNEHFFGPGTRLTVL.